This record covers a single T cell receptor (beta chain). The data belong to a study of blood T cell repertoires in COVID-19. Across the study: From T cells, B-cell-depleted T cells, or PBMCs came the material, which was cDNA or gDNA.

Study processing details: Amplification of reference gene primers was used by the study to estimate nucleated cell counts. This table comes from immunoSEQ multiplex PCR, and its TCRdb copy is limited to in-frame clones, with some not included. Clonal size and the V and J genes are those of that table, whereas D and trimming came from the DNA. The sample carries approximately 260,000 clones, roughly 88% recorded once. Between the trimmed V and J ends, which lost 8 bases and 7 bases, there was a span of 15 bases. This CDR3 has 13 amino acids. Germline V gene data show CDR1 as MNHEY and CDR2 as SVGAGI. The V gene is TRBV6-5, the J gene TRBJ2-1; possible D gene TRBD1, 7 bases. The sequenced sample consisted of peripheral blood. The receptor's source is an older woman with acute or convalescent COVID-19. The CDR3 region has the DNA TGTGCCAGCCGCCAGGGGGGTCGGAATGAGCAGTTCTTC. It specifies CASRQGGRNEQFF.